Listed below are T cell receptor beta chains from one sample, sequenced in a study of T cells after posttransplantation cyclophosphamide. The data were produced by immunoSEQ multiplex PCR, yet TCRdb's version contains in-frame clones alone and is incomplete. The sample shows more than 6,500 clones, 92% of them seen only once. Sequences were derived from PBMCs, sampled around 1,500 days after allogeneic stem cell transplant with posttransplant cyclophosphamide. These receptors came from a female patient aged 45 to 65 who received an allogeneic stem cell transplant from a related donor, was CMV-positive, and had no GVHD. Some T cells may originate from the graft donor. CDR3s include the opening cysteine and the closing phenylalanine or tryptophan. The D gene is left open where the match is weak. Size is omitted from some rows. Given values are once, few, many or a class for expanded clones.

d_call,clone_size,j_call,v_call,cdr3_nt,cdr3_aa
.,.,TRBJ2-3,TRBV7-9,TGTGCCAGCAGCCGGCCGGTCGGAGCTACGCAGTATTTT,CASSRPVGATQYF
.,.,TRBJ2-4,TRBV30,TGTGCCATGGAGGGGGCTACCAAAAACATTCAGTACTTC,CAMEGATKNIQYF
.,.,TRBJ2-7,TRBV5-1,TGCGCCAGCAGCTTGGACAGGGTTGGCAAGCAGTACTTC,CASSLDRVGKQYF
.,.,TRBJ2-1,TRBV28,TGTGCCAACAACGGACCTGCGAGGGTCCCCGACAATGAGCAGTTCTTC,CANNGPARVPDNEQFF
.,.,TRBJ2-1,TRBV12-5,TGTGCTAGTGGTTTGATGGAGAATGAGCAGTTCTTC,CASGLMENEQFF
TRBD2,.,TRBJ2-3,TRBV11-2,TGTGCCAGCAGCGCTGCTAGCGGGAGGGGGGGTGATACGCAGTATTTT,CASSAASGRGGDTQYF
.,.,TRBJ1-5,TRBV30,TGTGCCTGGAGTGTACAAAGCAATCAGCCCCAGCATTTT,CAWSVQSNQPQHF
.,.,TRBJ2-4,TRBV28,TGTGCCAGCAGTTCCTTCGGGGCGGGATCAAACATTCAGTACTTC,CASSSFGAGSNIQYF
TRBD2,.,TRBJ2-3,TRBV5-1,TGCGCCAGCAGCTGGTTCGGGGGGAGCACAGATACGCAGTATTTT,CASSWFGGSTDTQYF
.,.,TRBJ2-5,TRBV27,TGTGCCAGCAGTTTTTCCGGGACTCCCTGGGCCCAGTACTTC,CASSFSGTPWAQYF
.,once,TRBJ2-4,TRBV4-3,TGCGCCAGCAGCCACTCTAAGGGAGGGGGGGACATTCAGTACTTC,CASSHSKGGGDIQYF
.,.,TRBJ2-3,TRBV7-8,TGTGCCAGCAGCGACGTCCCGGGGTCGGATACGCAGTATTTT,CASSDVPGSDTQYF
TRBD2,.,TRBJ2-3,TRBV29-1,TGCAGCACGGGACTAGCGGGAGGCCTGGATACGCAGTATTTT,CSTGLAGGLDTQYF
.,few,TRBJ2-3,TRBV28,TGTGCCAGCAGTTTCATGTATACGCAGTATTTT,CASSFMYTQYF
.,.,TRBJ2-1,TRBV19,TGTGCCAGTAAAGGGAGATTCTACAATGAGCAGTTCTTC,CASKGRFYNEQFF
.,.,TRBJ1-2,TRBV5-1,TGCGCCAGCAGCGAGGACAGCCCTTATGGCTACACCTTC,CASSEDSPYGYTF
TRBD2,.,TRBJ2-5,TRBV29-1,TGCAGCGCTCGTACATCGGGAGGAGAGACCCAGTACTTC,CSARTSGGETQYF
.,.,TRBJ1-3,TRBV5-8,TGTGCCAGCAGCTTGCAAGGAGTCTACGGAAACACCATATATTTT,CASSLQGVYGNTIYF
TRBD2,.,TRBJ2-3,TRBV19,TGTGCCAGTAGTCTAGGACTAGCGGGGACAGATACGCAGTATTTT,CASSLGLAGTDTQYF
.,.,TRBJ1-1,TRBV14,TGTGCCAGCAGCCATGGACAGATCACTGAAGCTTTCTTT,CASSHGQITEAFF
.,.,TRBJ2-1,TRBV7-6,TGTGCCAGCCAACAGGGGGGGGGTGAGTTTGGGCAGTTCTTC,CASQQGGGEFGQFF
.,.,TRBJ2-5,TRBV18,TGTGCCAGCTCATTTACGGGGGGCCGCGAGACCCAGTACTTC,CASSFTGGRETQYF
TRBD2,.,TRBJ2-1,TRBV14,TGTGCCAGCAGCCACCCCGGGGTAGCGGGAGCGCTTGAGCAGTTCTTC,CASSHPGVAGALEQFF
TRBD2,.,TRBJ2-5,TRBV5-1,TGCGCCAGCAGCTTGGGACTAGCGGGAGGATTACAAGAGACCCAGTACTTC,CASSLGLAGGLQETQYF
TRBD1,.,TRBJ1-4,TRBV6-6,TGTGCCAGCAGCCCGGGACAGGGGGTTGATGAAAAACTGTTTTTT,CASSPGQGVDEKLFF
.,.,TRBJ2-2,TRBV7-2,TGTGCCAGCAGCTTAGGCGCTGAAAACACCGGGGAGCTGTTTTTT,CASSLGAENTGELFF
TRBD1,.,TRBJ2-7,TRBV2,TGTGCCAGTCTCTCCGGGACAGGGTCCTACGAGCAGTACTTC,CASLSGTGSYEQYF
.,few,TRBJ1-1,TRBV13,TGTGCCAGCAGCTTCGAGGGTAGGACTGAAGCTTTCTTT,CASSFEGRTEAFF
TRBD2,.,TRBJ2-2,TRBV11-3,TGTGCCAGCAGCTTAGGCCGGACTAGCGGGACGGTCGGGGAGCTGTTTTTT,CASSLGRTSGTVGELFF
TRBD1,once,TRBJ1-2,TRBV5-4,TGTGCCAGCAGCTTGGGTGGGACAGGGGCCTATGGCTACACCTTC,CASSLGGTGAYGYTF
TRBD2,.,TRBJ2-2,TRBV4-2,TGTGCCAGCAGCCAAGATTCCCCTAGCGGGATTCACACCGGGGAGCTGTTTTTT,CASSQDSPSGIHTGELFF
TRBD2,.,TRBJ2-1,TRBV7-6,TGTGCCAGCAGGGGACTAGCGGGAGGGTGGTCCTACAATGAGCAGTTCTTC,CASRGLAGGWSYNEQFF
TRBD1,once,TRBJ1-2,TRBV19,TGTGCCAGTAGACCTGACAGGGACGATGGCTACACCTTC,CASRPDRDDGYTF
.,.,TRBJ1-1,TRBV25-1,TGTGCCAGCAGTGTTCCCCCGGCGGACACTGAAGCTTTCTTT,CASSVPPADTEAFF
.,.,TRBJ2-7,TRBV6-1,TGTGCCAGCGACTTGTTTCTAACGGGAGCCTACGAGCAGTACTTC,CASDLFLTGAYEQYF
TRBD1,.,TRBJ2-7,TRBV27,TGTGCCAGCAGTTGGGGGACAGGGCCCTACGAGCAGTACTTC,CASSWGTGPYEQYF
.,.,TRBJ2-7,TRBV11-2,TGTGCCAGCAGCTTAGAGGGCAGGGATGTGTACGAGCAGTACTTC,CASSLEGRDVYEQYF
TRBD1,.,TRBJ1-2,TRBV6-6,TGTGCCAGCACGCCGGGACAGGCCTATGGCTACACCTTC,CASTPGQAYGYTF
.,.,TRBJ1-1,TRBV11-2,TGTGCCAGCAGCTTACAGGTGGGCACTGAAGCTTTCTTT,CASSLQVGTEAFF
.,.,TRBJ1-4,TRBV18,TGTGCCAGCTCACTCGACAGAACCACTAATGAAAAACTGTTTTTT,CASSLDRTTNEKLFF
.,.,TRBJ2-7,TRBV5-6,TGTGCCAGCAGCTTGGAAAGCCCCTACGAGCAGTACTTC,CASSLESPYEQYF
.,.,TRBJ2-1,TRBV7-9,TGTGCCAGCAGCTCTAGGAGGGGGGGAGATGAGCAGTTCTTC,CASSSRRGGDEQFF